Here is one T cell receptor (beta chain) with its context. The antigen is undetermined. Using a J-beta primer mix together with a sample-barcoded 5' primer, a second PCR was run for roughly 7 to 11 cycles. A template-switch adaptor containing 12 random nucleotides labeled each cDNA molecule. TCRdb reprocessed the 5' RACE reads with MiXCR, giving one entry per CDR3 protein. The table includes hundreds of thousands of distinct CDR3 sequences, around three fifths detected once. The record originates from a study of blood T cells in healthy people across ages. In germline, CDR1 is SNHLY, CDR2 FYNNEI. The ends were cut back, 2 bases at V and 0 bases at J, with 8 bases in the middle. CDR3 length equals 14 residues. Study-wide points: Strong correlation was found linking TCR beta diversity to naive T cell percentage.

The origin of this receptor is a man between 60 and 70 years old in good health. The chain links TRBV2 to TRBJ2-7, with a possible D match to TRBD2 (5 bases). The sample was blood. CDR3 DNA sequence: TGTGCCAGCAGTGAATTGGGGAGCTCCTACGAGCAGTACTTC. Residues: CASSELGSSYEQYF.